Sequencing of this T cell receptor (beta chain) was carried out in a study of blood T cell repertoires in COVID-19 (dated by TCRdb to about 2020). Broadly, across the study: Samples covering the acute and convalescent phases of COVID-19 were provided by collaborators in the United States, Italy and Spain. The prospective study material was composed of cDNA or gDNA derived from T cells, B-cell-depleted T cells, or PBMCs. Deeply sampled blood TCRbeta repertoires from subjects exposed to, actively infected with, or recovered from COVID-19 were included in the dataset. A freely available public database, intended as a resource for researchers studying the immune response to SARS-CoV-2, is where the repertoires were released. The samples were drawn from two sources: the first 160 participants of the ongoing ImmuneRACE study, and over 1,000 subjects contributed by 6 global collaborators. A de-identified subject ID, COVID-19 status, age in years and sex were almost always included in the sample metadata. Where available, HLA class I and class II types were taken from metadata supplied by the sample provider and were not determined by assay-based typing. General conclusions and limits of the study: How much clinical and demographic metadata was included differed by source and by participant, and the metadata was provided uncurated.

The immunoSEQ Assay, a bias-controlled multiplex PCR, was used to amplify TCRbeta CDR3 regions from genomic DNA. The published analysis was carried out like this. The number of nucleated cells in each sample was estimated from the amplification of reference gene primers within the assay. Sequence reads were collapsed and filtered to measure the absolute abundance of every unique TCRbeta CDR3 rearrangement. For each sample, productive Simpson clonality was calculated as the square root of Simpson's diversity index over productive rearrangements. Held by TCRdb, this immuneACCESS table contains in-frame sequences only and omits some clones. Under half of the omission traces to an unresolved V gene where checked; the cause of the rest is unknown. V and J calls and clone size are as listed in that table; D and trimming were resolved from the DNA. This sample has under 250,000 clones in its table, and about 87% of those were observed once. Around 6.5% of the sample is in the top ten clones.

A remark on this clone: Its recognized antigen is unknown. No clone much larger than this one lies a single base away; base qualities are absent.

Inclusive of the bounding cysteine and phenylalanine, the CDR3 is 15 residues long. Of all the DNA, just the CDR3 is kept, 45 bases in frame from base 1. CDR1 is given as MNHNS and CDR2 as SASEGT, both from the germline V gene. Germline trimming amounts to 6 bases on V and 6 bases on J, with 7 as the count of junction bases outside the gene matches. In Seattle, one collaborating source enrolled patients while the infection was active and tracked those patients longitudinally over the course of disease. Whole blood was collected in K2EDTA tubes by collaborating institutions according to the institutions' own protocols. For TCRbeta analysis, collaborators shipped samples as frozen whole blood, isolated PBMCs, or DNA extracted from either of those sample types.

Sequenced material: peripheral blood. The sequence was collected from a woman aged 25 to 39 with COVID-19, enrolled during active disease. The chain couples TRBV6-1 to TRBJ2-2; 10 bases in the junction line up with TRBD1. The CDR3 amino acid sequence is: CASRPGTGVSGELFF. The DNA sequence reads TGTGCCAGCAGGCCCGGGACAGGGGTGTCCGGGGAGCTGTTTTTT.